Listed below are T cell receptor beta chains from one sample, sequenced in a study of identical twins. One entry per CDR3 protein, called by TCRdb with MiXCR from the 5' RACE reads. Of around 100,000 distinct CDR3 sequences in the sample, less than 6.5% were seen once. Source material: memory T cells sorted from blood. These receptors all stem from a woman in her 50s in good health. Both conserved end residues are part of each CDR3. The D gene is left open where the match is weak. The size entry is marked missing in some rows and otherwise reads once, few, many or a size class.

15,TRBJ2-1,TRBV29-1,TRBD2,many,CSATGSGRVGNEQFF,TGCAGCGCCACGGGTAGCGGGAGAGTGGGCAATGAGCAGTTCTTC
14,TRBJ2-1,TRBV25-1,NA,many,CASRSGAGVNEQFF,TGTGCCAGCAGAAGTGGGGCAGGGGTCAATGAGCAGTTCTTC
13,TRBJ1-2,TRBV28,NA,many,CASSPGRDYGYTF,TGTGCCAGCAGCCCAGGGAGGGACTATGGCTACACCTTC
13,TRBJ1-2,TRBV3-1,NA,many,CASSLEGGYGYTF,TGTGCCAGCAGCCTCGAGGGGGGTTACGGCTACACCTTC
13,TRBJ2-5,TRBV19,NA,many,CATLDRTGETQYF,TGTGCCACGTTGGACCGCACGGGGGAGACCCAGTACTTC
18,TRBJ2-1,TRBV20-1,TRBD1,many,CSALNRDRGRRVMDEQFF,TGCAGTGCTTTAAACCGGGACAGGGGGCGCAGGGTTATGGATGAGCAGTTCTTC
15,TRBJ2-2,TRBV2,TRBD1,many,CASSERTGFTGELFF,TGTGCCAGCAGTGAGAGGACAGGGTTCACCGGGGAGCTGTTTTTT
11,TRBJ1-2,TRBV25-1,NA,NA,CASSEWGGYTF,TGTGCCAGCAGTGAATGGGGAGGCTACACCTTC
13,TRBJ1-5,TRBV14,NA,NA,CASSARGNQPQHF,TGTGCCAGCAGCGCGAGGGGAAATCAGCCCCAGCATTTT
16,TRBJ2-3,TRBV7-3,NA,many,CASSSRARGSTDTQYF,TGTGCCAGCAGCTCCCGGGCTAGGGGCAGCACAGATACGCAGTATTTT
13,TRBJ1-1,TRBV12-3/TRBV12-4,NA,many,CASSLTRSVGAFF,TGTGCCAGCAGTTTAACGAGAAGTGTCGGAGCTTTCTTT
11,TRBJ2-2,TRBV5-1,NA,many,CASSELGELFF,TGCGCCAGCAGCGAACTTGGGGAGCTGTTTTTT
15,TRBJ1-5,TRBV27,TRBD1,many,CASSLEGARGQPQHF,TGTGCCAGCAGTTTAGAGGGGGCGCGGGGCCAGCCCCAGCATTTT
16,TRBJ2-5,TRBV6-1,TRBD1,many,CASSEGPGGGKETQYF,TGTGCCAGCAGTGAGGGGCCAGGGGGCGGGAAAGAGACCCAGTACTTC
14,TRBJ2-1,TRBV21-1,NA,many,CASSKLYRGNEQFF,TGTGCCAGCAGCAAACTCTACAGGGGTAATGAGCAGTTCTTC
16,TRBJ2-2,TRBV12-3/TRBV12-4,TRBD2,NA,CASSFMAGGPTGELFF,TGTGCCAGCAGTTTTATGGCGGGAGGGCCCACCGGGGAGCTGTTTTTT
14,TRBJ2-4,TRBV30,NA,few,CAWSGHIAKNIQYF,TGTGCCTGGAGTGGACACATAGCCAAAAACATTCAGTACTTC
15,TRBJ2-2,TRBV5-1,NA,many,CASSPTGRNTGELFF,TGCGCCAGCAGCCCGACGGGACGGAACACCGGGGAGCTGTTTTTT
12,TRBJ1-3,TRBV27,TRBD1,many,CASQGAGNTIYF,TGTGCCAGTCAGGGGGCTGGAAACACCATATATTTT
14,TRBJ1-5,TRBV5-1,NA,NA,CASSLSGANQPQHF,TGCGCCAGCAGCTTGTCAGGGGCCAATCAGCCCCAGCATTTT
13,TRBJ2-1,TRBV6-2/TRBV6-3,NA,few,CASCRGSYNEQFF,TGTGCCAGCTGTCGAGGGTCCTACAATGAGCAGTTCTTC
16,TRBJ2-1,TRBV6-5,TRBD1,many,CASSNLPGQGKNEQFF,TGTGCCAGCAGTAACCTCCCGGGACAGGGGAAGAATGAGCAGTTCTTC
15,TRBJ1-1,TRBV18,TRBD1,few,CASSPSGQMNTEAFF,TGTGCCAGCTCACCATCGGGACAGATGAACACTGAAGCTTTCTTT
13,TRBJ2-6,TRBV10-3,NA,many,CAISESGANVLTF,TGTGCCATCAGTGAGTCTGGGGCCAACGTCCTGACTTTC
14,TRBJ1-1,TRBV7-2,NA,many,CASRKDRVNTEAFF,TGTGCCAGCAGAAAGGACAGAGTAAACACTGAAGCTTTCTTT
13,TRBJ2-1,TRBV12-3/TRBV12-4,NA,many,CASSLGREREQFF,TGTGCCAGCAGTTTAGGCAGGGAGCGGGAGCAGTTCTTC
13,TRBJ1-2,TRBV3-1,NA,many,CASSQALSYGYTF,TGTGCCAGCAGCCAGGCCCTATCCTATGGCTACACCTTC
15,TRBJ2-3,TRBV10-3,NA,many,CAISVDSTSTDTQYF,TGTGCCATCAGTGTCGACAGCACTAGCACAGATACGCAGTATTTT
13,TRBJ2-3,TRBV6-2/TRBV6-3,NA,few,CASSYSSKDTQYF,TGTGCCAGCAGTTACTCGAGCAAGGATACGCAGTATTTT
16,TRBJ2-1,TRBV7-9,TRBD2,many,CASSLLLAGGNNEQFF,TGTGCCAGCAGCCTCCTACTAGCGGGAGGGAACAATGAGCAGTTCTTC
16,TRBJ2-1,TRBV5-1,TRBD2,many,CASSSVRAGSSNEQFF,TGCGCCAGCAGCTCGGTACGAGCGGGGTCGTCCAATGAGCAGTTCTTC
14,TRBJ1-5,TRBV12-3/TRBV12-4,NA,many,CASSLYQDSQPQHF,TGTGCCAGCAGTCTCTATCAGGACAGTCAGCCCCAGCATTTT
14,TRBJ2-7,TRBV20-1,NA,many,CSAPTIRGGYEQYF,TGCAGTGCACCCACAATAAGAGGGGGTTACGAGCAGTACTTC
14,TRBJ2-5,TRBV6-1,NA,many,CASSGGSSQETQYF,TGTGCCAGCAGTGGAGGGAGTTCCCAAGAGACCCAGTACTTC